The 23 T cell receptor beta chains in this list originate from one sample, sequenced in a study of CD8 T cells in Susac syndrome. Roughly 0.45 to 1 ug RNA was reverse transcribed with random hexamers. MiXCR was run by TCRdb on the immunoSEQ multiplex PCR reads, yielding one entry per CDR3 protein. The sample consists of 130,000 or so distinct CDR3 sequences, about 90% of them appearing once. Sequenced sample: CD8+ T cells from PBMCs. The receptors originated from a human donor with multiple sclerosis.

There are a few counts of this clonotype. The CDR3 here is CASSVGDSRINQPQHF. CDR3 bases: TGTGCCAGCAGCGTGGGGGACAGTCGTATTAATCAGCCCCAGCATTTT. The chain is built from TRBV9 and TRBJ1-5, with 7 bases fitting TRBD1. The germline CDR1 and CDR2 sequences are SGDLS and YYNGEE. V dropped 2 bases and J dropped 4; count of bases not matched to a gene: 9. The CDR3 loop spans 16 amino acids.

The rearrangement links TRBV6-4 to TRBJ1-5; no definite D call. The CDR3 spans 12 residues. Per the germline V gene, CDR1 is MRHNA and CDR2 is SNTAGT. The ends were cut back, 6 bases at V and 3 bases at J, with 6 bases in the middle. The CDR3 nucleotides read TGTGCCAGCAGGGGGTCCAATCAGCCCCAGCATTTT. This gives the protein CASRGSNQPQHF.

The chain couples TRBV5-1 to TRBJ2-7; 8 bases match TRBD1. The V and J ends lost 5 bases and 2 bases, in that order; junction bases with no gene match: 9. In germline, CDR1 is SGHRS, CDR2 YFSETQ. This CDR3 has 15 residues. As DNA, the CDR3 is TGCGCCAGCAGTTTCGGTTGGGACAGGACCTACGAGCAGTACTTC. Translation: CASSFGWDRTYEQYF.

This chain connects TRBV7-9 to TRBJ1-1; maybe TRBD1 (5 bases). The ends were cut back, 1 base at V and 5 bases at J, with 11 bases in the middle. Germline V gene lookup returns CDR1 SEHNR and CDR2 FQNEAQ (reference sequence). The CDR3 is 14 amino acids. The DNA for the CDR3 is TGTGCCAGCAGCTTAGATAGGGGTTGGACTGAAGCTTTCTTT. Protein: CASSLDRGWTEAFF.

V and J are TRBV19 and TRBJ1-1, with 8 nucleotides matching TRBD1. CDR3 size: 14 residues. V lost 7 bases, J lost 5 bases, and 9 bases stayed unmatched. Germline V lookup: CDR1 LNHDA, CDR2 SQIVND (reference sequence). CDR3 nucleotide sequence: TGTGCCAGTACCCTACAGGGGGGTAGGACTGAAGCTTTCTTT. Protein: CASTLQGGRTEAFF.

The count of this clonotype is one. V gene TRBV20-1 combines with J gene TRBJ1-2; D is unresolved. V was clipped by 0 bases and J by 5 bases, with 10 bases between them. The germline gives CDR1 DFQATT, CDR2 SNEGSKA (reference sequence). The CDR3 loop spans 13 amino acids. CDR3 residues: CSARDQELYGYTF. The CDR3 region has the DNA TGCAGTGCTAGAGATCAAGAGCTTTATGGCTACACCTTC.

V usage is TRBV7-9 and J usage is TRBJ1-1, with D unresolved. This CDR3 contains 13 residues. Germline V lookup: CDR1 SEHNR, CDR2 FQNEAQ (reference sequence). The germline V and J ends were trimmed by 1 base and 1 base, with 4 bases remaining between them. In nucleotides, the CDR3 is TGTGCCAGCAGCTTAGTAGAGAACACTGAAGCTTTCTTT. Translation gives CASSLVENTEAFF.

The V and J genes are TRBV28 and TRBJ1-5; D possibly corresponds to TRBD1 (6 bases). V lost 6 bases and J lost 6, with 15 bases in between. Looked up from germline, CDR1 is MDHEN and CDR2 is SYDVKM. The CDR3 spans 14 residues. CDR3 sequence (DNA): TGTGCCAGCAGGCGACGGGGACAATCTCAGCCCCAGCATTTT. Translation: CASRRRGQSQPQHF. The full variable domain, completed using reference TRBV28 and TRBJ1-5, is DVKVTQSSRYLVKRTGEKVFLECVQDMDHENMFWYRQDPGLGLRLIYFSYDVKMKEKGDIPEGYSVSREKKERFSLILESASTNQTSMYLCASRRRGQSQPQHFGDGTRLSIL.

The chain has TRBV5-1 and TRBJ1-1; D ambiguous. Germline V gene data show CDR1 as SGHRS and CDR2 as YFSETQ. Deletions cut 3 bases from V and 5 bases from J, with 14 bases between. This CDR3 has 14 residues. The CDR3 DNA follows: TGCGCCAGCAGCTGGGCCTTAACGGGGACTGAAGCTTTCTTT. It encodes CASSWALTGTEAFF.

J is TRBJ2-7 and V is TRBV14; the D gene could be TRBD1 or TRBD2 (6 bases each). Germline values: CDR1 SGHDN, CDR2 FVKESK. This CDR3 has 14 amino acids. V lost 8 bases to trimming and J lost 3 bases, with 17 bases between them. The CDR3 sequence is CASATGGYVYEQYF. The CDR3 DNA is TGTGCCAGCGCGACCGGGGGCTACGTCTACGAGCAGTACTTC. The whole variable domain, filled in from reference TRBV14 and TRBJ2-7, reads EAGVTQFPSHSVIEKGQTVTLRCDPISGHDNLYWYRRVMGKEIKFLLHFVKESKQDESGMPNNRFLAERTGGTYSTLKVQPAELEDSGVYFCASATGGYVYEQYFGPGTRLTVT.

This clonotype was found once. The chain carries TRBV5-6 and TRBJ2-1; D is possibly TRBD2 (5 bases). Germline values: CDR1 SGHDT, CDR2 YYEEEE. This CDR3 region has 14 residues. V was trimmed by 4 bases and J by 8 bases, leaving 16 bases between them. CDR3 protein: CASSPGVMRDEQFF. The CDR3 region has the DNA TGTGCCAGCAGCCCCGGGGTTATGAGGGATGAGCAGTTCTTC.

This chain connects TRBV29-1 to TRBJ1-2; 11 positions match TRBD1. The germline CDR1 and CDR2 sequences are SQVTM and ANQGSEA. V lost 3 bases, J lost 8 bases, and 5 bases stayed unmatched. The CDR3 spans 13 residues. The CDR3 here is CSVEGQGVEGYTF. In DNA form, the CDR3 reads TGCAGCGTTGAGGGACAGGGGGTGGAGGGCTACACCTTC.

This chain connects TRBV2 to TRBJ1-4; maybe TRBD1 (6 bases). Between the trimmed V and J ends, which lost 4 bases and 0 bases, there was a span of 9 bases. CDR1 is SNHLY and CDR2 is FYNNEI in the germline V gene. The CDR3 covers 15 residues. This CDR3 reads CASSGWTATNEKLFF. The CDR3 DNA sequence: TGTGCCAGCAGTGGGTGGACAGCAACTAATGAAAAACTGTTTTTT.

V usage is TRBV12-3 or TRBV12-4 and J usage is TRBJ2-3; D is uncertain. The CDR3 loop spans 14 amino acids. The germline V and J ends were trimmed by 1 base and 3 bases, with 8 bases remaining between them. The DNA for the CDR3 is TGTGCCAGCAGTTTAGATAGGACGACAGATACGCAGTATTTT. Protein product: CASSLDRTTDTQYF.

The chain links TRBV24-1 to TRBJ1-2; D may be TRBD1 (5 bases). Germline V CDR1 and CDR2: KGHDR, SFDVKD. The CDR3 length is 11 residues. The ends were cut back, 10 bases at V and 3 bases at J, with 8 bases in the middle. CDR3 in DNA: TGTGCCACGTTGGGGGACTATGGCTACACCTTC. Translating gives CATLGDYGYTF.

The V call is TRBV19, the J call TRBJ1-1, with D unclear. CDR3 length equals 15 residues. V shed 3 bases and J shed 1 base, with 12 bases lying between them. From germline, CDR1 is LNHDA and CDR2 SQIVND (reference sequence). DNA of the CDR3: TGTGCCAGTAGTATGGTCGGCAACTCGAACACTGAAGCTTTCTTT. Its translation is CASSMVGNSNTEAFF.

The chain has TRBV29-1 and TRBJ2-1, with D possibly being TRBD1 or TRBD2 (5 bases each). The CDR3 totals 12 residues. The germline CDR1 and CDR2 sequences are SQVTM and ANQGSEA. The germline V and J ends were trimmed by 4 bases and 8 bases, with 12 bases remaining between them. CDR3 loop: CSVGGTIDEQFF. CDR3 nucleotide sequence: TGCAGCGTTGGAGGGACCATCGATGAGCAGTTCTTC.

A single count supports this clonotype. CDR3 DNA sequence: TGTGCCAGCAGCGGACAGAAAGAGACCCAGTACTTC. Amino acid sequence: CASSGQKETQYF. This chain joins TRBV7-9 and TRBJ2-5; D possibly corresponds to TRBD1 (6 bases). CDR3 length: 12 amino acids. The germline V gene encodes CDR1 SEHNR and CDR2 FQNEAQ (reference sequence). Trimming left V 5 bases short and J 3 bases short, with 7 bases between.

Here the CDR3 reads CASSADREETQYF. The CDR3 coding sequence is TGTGCCAGCAGTGCCGACAGAGAAGAGACCCAGTACTTC. The rearrangement joins TRBV6-5 to TRBJ2-5; D possibly corresponds to TRBD1 (5 bases). The length of the CDR3 is 13 residues. The germline V gene has CDR1 MNHEY and CDR2 SVGAGI. Trimming removed 5 bases from V and 3 bases from J, with 10 bases in between.

This clonotype occurred a few times. This rearrangement joins TRBV12-3 or TRBV12-4 to TRBJ2-1; no clear D. The CDR3 is 11 residues long. Trimming took 7 bases from V and 7 from J, leaving 8 bases between them. CDR3 loop: CASTPANEQFF. The CDR3 DNA reads TGTGCCAGCACCCCTGCGAATGAGCAGTTCTTC.

The chain joins TRBV7-9 to TRBJ1-1; 9 bases align to TRBD1. CDR1 and CDR2 (germline): SEHNR, FQNEAQ (reference sequence). The CDR3 covers 16 residues. The ends lost 5 bases at V and 5 bases at J; junction bases unmatched: 12. The CDR3 loop reads CASSPTGGEEKTEAFF. Written as DNA, the CDR3 is TGTGCCAGCAGCCCGACAGGGGGAGAGGAAAAAACTGAAGCTTTCTTT.

The CDR3 protein is CASSWGLASYEQYF. The CDR3 nucleotides read TGTGCCAGCAGTTGGGGACTAGCTAGCTACGAGCAGTACTTC. The chain links TRBV27 to TRBJ2-7; 9 bases map to TRBD2. CDR1 and CDR2 (germline): MNHEY, SMNVEV (reference sequence). The CDR3 extends over 14 amino acids. The ends lost 4 bases at V and 3 bases at J; junction bases unmatched: 4.

V usage is TRBV7-8 and J usage is TRBJ2-5; the D gene could be TRBD1 or TRBD2 (5 bases each). This CDR3 has 15 residues. The V gene lost 4 bases and the J gene lost 9 bases, with 21 bases spanning the gap. Germline CDR1 and CDR2: SGHVS and FQNEAQ. CDR3 DNA: TGTGCCAGCAGCTACCGTAGGGACCTGATCAGTCCCCAGTACTTC. Translating it yields CASSYRRDLISPQYF.